This T cell receptor (beta chain) was identified during a study of blood T cell repertoires in COVID-19. V trimming: 3 bases; J trimming: 10 bases; junction bases outside the gene matches: 6. The CDR3 is made up of 13 amino acids. Germline CDR1 SGHTA, CDR2 FQGNSA. The assay was immunoSEQ multiplex PCR, and TCRdb's table has in-frame clones only and misses some. The top ten hold 1.5% to 2% of the sample, which has just over 300,000 clones, roughly 89% seen once. This clonotype originated in a woman aged 25 to 45 with COVID-19, enrolled during active disease. Input material: peripheral blood. The V gene is TRBV7-2, the J gene TRBJ2-1; 7 bases match TRBD2. CDR3 amino acids: CASSFTGTNEQFF. DNA of the CDR3: TGTGCCAGCAGCTTCACCGGGACTAACGAGCAGTTCTTC. The full variable domain, with the rest looked up from reference TRBV7-2 and TRBJ2-1, is GAGVSQSPSNKVTEKGKDVELRCDPISGHTALYWYRQSLGQGLEFLIYFQGNSAPDKSGLPSDRFSAERTGGSVSTLTIQRTQQEDSAVYLCASSFTGTNEQFFGPGTRLTVL.